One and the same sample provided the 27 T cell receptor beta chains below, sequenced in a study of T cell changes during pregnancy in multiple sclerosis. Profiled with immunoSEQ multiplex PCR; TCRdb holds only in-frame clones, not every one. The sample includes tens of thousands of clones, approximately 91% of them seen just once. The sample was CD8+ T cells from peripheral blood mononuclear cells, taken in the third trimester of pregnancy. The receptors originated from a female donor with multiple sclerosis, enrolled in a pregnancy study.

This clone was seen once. Written as DNA, the CDR3 is TGTGCCAGCAGTGTGACTAGCGGGAGCTTCAATGAGCAGTTCTTC. It yields the protein CASSVTSGSFNEQFF. V gene TRBV6-1 combines with J gene TRBJ2-1, with 12 bases aligning to TRBD2. The CDR3 is made up of 15 amino acids. In germline, CDR1 is MNHNS, CDR2 SASEGT. The junction had 4 bases not matched to a gene; V was cut back by 4 bases and J by 6 bases.

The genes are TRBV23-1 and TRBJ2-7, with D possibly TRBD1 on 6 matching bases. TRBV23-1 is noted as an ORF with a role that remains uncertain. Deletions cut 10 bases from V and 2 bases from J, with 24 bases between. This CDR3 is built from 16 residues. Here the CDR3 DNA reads TGCGCCATCGCCCAAGTTATAAGGGGGAACCCCTACGAGCAGTACTTC. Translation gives CAIAQVIRGNPYEQYF.

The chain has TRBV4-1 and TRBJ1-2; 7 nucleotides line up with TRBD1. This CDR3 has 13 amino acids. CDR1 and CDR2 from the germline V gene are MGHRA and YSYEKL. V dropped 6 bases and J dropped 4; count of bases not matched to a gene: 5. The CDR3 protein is CASSPDRAYGYTF. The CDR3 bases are TGCGCCAGCAGTCCTGACAGGGCCTATGGCTACACCTTC.

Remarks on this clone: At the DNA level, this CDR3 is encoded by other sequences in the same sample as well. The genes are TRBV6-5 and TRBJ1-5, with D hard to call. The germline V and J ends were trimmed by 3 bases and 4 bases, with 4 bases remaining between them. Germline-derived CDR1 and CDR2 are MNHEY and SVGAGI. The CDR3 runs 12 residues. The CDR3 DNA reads TGTGCCAGCAGTTATCTAAATCAGCCCCAGCATTTT. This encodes CASSYLNQPQHF.

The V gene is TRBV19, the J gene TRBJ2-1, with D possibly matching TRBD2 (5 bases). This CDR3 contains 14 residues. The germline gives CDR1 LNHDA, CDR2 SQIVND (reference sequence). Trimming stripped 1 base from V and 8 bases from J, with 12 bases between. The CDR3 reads CASSIVSGLDEQFF. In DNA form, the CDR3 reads TGTGCCAGTAGTATAGTGAGTGGACTTGATGAGCAGTTCTTC.

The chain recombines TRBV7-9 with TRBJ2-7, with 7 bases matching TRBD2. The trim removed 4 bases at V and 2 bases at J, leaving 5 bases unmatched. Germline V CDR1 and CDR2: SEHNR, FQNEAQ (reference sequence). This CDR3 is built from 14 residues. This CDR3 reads CASSSQRGTYEQYF. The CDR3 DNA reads TGTGCCAGCAGCTCCCAGCGGGGTACCTACGAGCAGTACTTC.

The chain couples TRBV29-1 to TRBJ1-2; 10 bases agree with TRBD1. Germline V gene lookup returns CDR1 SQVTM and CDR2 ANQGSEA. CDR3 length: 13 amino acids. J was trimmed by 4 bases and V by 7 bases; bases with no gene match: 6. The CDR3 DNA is TGCAGCGACCGACAGGGGGCGACCTATGGCTACACCTTC. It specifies CSDRQGATYGYTF.

The CDR3 DNA sequence: TGTGCCAGCAGCGCCCTCAGCGGGAGGTACAATGAGCAGTTCTTC. Its protein is CASSALSGRYNEQFF. The rearrangement links TRBV7-6 to TRBJ2-1, with TRBD2 identical over 9 bases. The V gene's germline CDR1 is SGHVS and CDR2 FNYEAQ. The CDR3 consists of 15 residues. V was clipped by 5 bases and J by 4 bases; unmatched bases: 6.

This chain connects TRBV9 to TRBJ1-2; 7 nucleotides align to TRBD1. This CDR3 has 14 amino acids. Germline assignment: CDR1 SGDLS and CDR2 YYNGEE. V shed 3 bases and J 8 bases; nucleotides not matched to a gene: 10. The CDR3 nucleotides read TGTGCCAGCAGCGGATTAGACAGGGCGGAGGGCTACACCTTC. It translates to CASSGLDRAEGYTF.

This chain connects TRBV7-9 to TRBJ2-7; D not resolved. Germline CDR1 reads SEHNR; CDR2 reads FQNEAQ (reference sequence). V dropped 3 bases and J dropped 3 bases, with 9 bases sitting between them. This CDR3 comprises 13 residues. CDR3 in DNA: TGTGCCAGCAGCTTTAACAGTCGCTACGAGCAGTACTTC. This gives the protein CASSFNSRYEQYF.

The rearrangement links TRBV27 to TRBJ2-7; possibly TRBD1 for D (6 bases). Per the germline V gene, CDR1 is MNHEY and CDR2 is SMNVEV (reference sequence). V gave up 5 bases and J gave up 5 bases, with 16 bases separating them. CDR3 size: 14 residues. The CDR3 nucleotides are TGTGCCAGCAGTACCCTACAGGGCGACGACGAGCAGTACTTC. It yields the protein CASSTLQGDDEQYF.

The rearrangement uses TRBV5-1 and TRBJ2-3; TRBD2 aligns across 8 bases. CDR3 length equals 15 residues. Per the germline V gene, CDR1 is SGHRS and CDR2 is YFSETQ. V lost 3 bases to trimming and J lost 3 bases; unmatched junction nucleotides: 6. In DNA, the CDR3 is TGCGCCAGCAGCTCCCTGAGCGGGAGAACAGATACGCAGTATTTT. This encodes CASSSLSGRTDTQYF.

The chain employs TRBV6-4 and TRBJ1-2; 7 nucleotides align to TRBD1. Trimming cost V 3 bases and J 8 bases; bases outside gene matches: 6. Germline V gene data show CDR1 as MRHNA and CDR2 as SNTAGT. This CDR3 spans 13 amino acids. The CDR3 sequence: CASSDMWGQGYTF. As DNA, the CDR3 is TGTGCCAGCAGTGATATGTGGGGACAGGGCTACACCTTC.

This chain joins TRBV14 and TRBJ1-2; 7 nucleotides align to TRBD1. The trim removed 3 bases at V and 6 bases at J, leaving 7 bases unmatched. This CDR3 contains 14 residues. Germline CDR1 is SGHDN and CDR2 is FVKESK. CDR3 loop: CASSQGTAFHGYTF. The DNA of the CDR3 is TGTGCCAGCAGCCAGGGGACAGCTTTCCATGGCTACACCTTC.

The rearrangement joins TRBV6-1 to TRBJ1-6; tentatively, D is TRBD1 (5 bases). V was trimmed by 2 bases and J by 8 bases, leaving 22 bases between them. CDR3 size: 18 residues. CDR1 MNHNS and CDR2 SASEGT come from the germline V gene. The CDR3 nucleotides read TGTGCCAGCAGTGAAAACGATCGGGGGGACGAAGAGGATTCACCCCTCCACTTT. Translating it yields CASSENDRGDEEDSPLHF.

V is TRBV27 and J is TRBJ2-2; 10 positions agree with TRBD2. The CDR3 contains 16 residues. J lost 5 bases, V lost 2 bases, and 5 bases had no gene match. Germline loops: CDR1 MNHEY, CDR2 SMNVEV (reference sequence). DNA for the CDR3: TGTGCCAGCAGTTTACTTGGACTAGCGGTGACCGGGGAGCTGTTTTTT. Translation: CASSLLGLAVTGELFF.

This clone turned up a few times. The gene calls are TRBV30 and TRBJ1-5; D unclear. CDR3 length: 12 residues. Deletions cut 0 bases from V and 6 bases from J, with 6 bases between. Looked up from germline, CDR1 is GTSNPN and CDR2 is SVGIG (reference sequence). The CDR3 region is CAWSVRGQPQHF. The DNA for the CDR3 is TGTGCCTGGAGTGTACGCGGTCAGCCCCAGCATTTT.

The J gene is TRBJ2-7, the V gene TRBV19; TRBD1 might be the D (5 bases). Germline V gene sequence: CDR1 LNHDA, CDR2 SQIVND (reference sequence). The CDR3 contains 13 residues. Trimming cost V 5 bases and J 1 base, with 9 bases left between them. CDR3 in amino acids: CASSQTVSYEQYF. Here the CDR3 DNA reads TGTGCCAGTAGTCAGACAGTTTCCTACGAGCAGTACTTC.

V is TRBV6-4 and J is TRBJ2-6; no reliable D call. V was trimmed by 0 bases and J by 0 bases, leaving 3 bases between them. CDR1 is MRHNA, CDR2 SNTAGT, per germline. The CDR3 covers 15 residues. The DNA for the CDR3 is TGTGCCAGCAGTGACTCTCTCTCTGGGGCCAACGTCCTGACTTTC. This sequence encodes CASSDSLSGANVLTF.

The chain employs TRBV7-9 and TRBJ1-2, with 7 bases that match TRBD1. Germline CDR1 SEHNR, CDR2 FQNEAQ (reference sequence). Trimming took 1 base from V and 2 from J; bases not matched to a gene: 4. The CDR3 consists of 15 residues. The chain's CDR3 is CASSLVLGQNYGYTF. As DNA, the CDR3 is TGTGCCAGCAGCTTAGTGTTGGGACAGAACTATGGCTACACCTTC.

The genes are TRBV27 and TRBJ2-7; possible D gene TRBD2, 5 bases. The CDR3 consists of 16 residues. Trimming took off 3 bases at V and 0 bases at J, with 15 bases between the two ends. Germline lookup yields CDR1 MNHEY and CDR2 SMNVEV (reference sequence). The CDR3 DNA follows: TGTGCCAGCAGTTTGAGGGCGGCGGTACCCTCCTACGAGCAGTACTTC. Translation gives CASSLRAAVPSYEQYF.

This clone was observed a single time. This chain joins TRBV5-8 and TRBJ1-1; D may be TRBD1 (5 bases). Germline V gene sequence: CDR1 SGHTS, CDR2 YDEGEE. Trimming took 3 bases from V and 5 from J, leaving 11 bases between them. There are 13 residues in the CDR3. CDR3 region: CASSYSRGTEAFF. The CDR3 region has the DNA TGTGCCAGCAGCTACAGCCGGGGGACTGAAGCTTTCTTT.

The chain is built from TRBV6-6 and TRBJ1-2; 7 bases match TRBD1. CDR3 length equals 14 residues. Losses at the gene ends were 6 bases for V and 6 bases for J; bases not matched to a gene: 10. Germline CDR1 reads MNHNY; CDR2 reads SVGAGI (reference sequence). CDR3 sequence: CASRDLGGGNGYTF. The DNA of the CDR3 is TGTGCCAGCAGAGACCTCGGAGGGGGCAATGGCTACACCTTC.

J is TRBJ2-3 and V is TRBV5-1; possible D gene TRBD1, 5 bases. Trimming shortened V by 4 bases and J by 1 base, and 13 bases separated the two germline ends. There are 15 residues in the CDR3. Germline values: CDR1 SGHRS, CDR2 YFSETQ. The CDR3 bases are TGCGCCAGCAGCGTTCAGGGATCTCGCACAGATACGCAGTATTTT. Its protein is CASSVQGSRTDTQYF.

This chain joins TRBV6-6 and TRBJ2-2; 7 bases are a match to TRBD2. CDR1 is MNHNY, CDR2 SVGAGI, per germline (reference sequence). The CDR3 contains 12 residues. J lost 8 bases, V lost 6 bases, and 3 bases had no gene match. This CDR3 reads CASSSGVGELFF. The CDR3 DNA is TGTGCCAGCAGCAGCGGGGTGGGGGAGCTGTTTTTT.

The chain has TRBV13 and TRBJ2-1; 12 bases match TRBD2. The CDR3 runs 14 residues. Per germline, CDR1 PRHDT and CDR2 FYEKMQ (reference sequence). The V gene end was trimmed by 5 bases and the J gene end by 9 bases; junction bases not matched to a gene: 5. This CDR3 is CASSPSGRAGEQFF. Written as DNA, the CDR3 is TGTGCCAGCAGCCCTAGCGGGAGGGCCGGTGAGCAGTTCTTC.

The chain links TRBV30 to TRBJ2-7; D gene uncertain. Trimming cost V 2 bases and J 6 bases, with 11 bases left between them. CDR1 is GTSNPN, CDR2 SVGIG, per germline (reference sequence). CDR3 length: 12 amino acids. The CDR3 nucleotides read TGTGCCTGGAGTCCGCTGGCCCGCGAGCAGTACTTC. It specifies CAWSPLAREQYF. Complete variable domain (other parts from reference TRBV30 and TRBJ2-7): SQTIHQWPATLVQPVGSPLSLECTVEGTSNPNLYWYRQAAGRGLQLLFYSVGIGQISSEVPQNLSASRPQDRQFILSSKKLLLSDSGFYLCAWSPLAREQYFGPGTRLTVT.